This T cell receptor (beta chain) is drawn from a study of vaccination effects on CD4 cells after COVID-19. For this clone: Its antigen is not known.

The CDR3 loop spans 14 amino acids. J was trimmed by 1 base and V by 5 bases; bases with no gene match: 3. Per the germline V gene, CDR1 is SEHNR and CDR2 is FQNEAQ (reference sequence). Measured with immunoSEQ multiplex PCR; TCRdb has only the in-frame clones, and not every one. There are 35,000 to 45,000 clones in the sample; 73% occur only once, and less than 40% lies in the top ten. ViraFEST assay sequencing came after antigen-specific CD4+ T cells were expanded with viral peptide pools. Investigators separated out CD4+ T cells once approximately 9 days of culture had passed. SARS-CoV-2 infected the person between March and December 2020, as confirmed by PCR.

The gene calls are TRBV7-9 and TRBJ1-1; TRBD1 aligns across 8 bases. The sample consisted of CD4+ T cells from PBMCs cultured with a peptide pool, taken before COVID-19 vaccination. This receptor was taken from a human donor who had a prior SARS-CoV-2 infection. The CDR3: CASSSRGRNTEAFF. DNA of the CDR3: TGTGCCAGCAGCAGCAGGGGGCGGAACACTGAAGCTTTCTTT.